These 32 T cell receptor beta chains originate from one sample sequenced in a study of long-term antiretroviral therapy in people with HIV. immunoSEQ v3.0 was run at survey level. The protocol was immunoSEQ multiplex PCR, while the TCRdb copy is restricted to in-frame clones and leaves out a portion. The sample includes over 40,000 clones, about 95% of them seen just once. This specimen was unsorted PBMCs, taken 3.7 years after starting antiretroviral therapy. The receptors stem from a woman aged 50 to 60 with HIV.

The chain employs TRBV10-1 and TRBJ2-7; D remains ambiguous. V shed 4 bases and J shed 5 bases, with 18 bases lying between them. Germline lookup yields CDR1 WNHNN and CDR2 SYGVQD (reference sequence). This CDR3 contains 15 residues. This CDR3 is CASSAPGPRVHEQYF. CDR3 nucleotide sequence: TGCGCCAGCAGTGCGCCAGGCCCCCGCGTCCACGAGCAGTACTTC.

The rearrangement joins TRBV5-1 to TRBJ1-1, with 8 bases identical to TRBD1. The germline V gene has CDR1 SGHRS and CDR2 YFSETQ. The CDR3 totals 14 residues. Trimming cost V 4 bases and J 4 bases; bases outside gene matches: 6. The CDR3 loop reads CASSPRGLGTEAFF. The CDR3 nucleotides are TGCGCCAGCAGCCCCAGGGGGCTGGGCACTGAAGCTTTCTTT.

This clone appeared a single time. This chain connects TRBV5-6 to TRBJ2-3; D gene unclear. The CDR3 length is 13 residues. V lost 0 bases and J 3 bases, leaving 5 bases between the germline ends. Germline CDR1 and CDR2: SGHDT and YYEEEE. The CDR3: CASSLGNTDTQYF. As DNA, the CDR3 is TGTGCCAGCAGCTTGGGGAATACAGATACGCAGTATTTT.

V and J are TRBV5-1 and TRBJ1-1; D might be TRBD1 (5 bases). Germline assignment: CDR1 SGHRS and CDR2 YFSETQ. This CDR3 spans 15 amino acids. Trimming stripped 2 bases from V and 4 bases from J, with 15 bases between. The DNA of the CDR3 is TGCGCCAGCAGCTTTTTTCCCGGGGGGGGCACTGAAGCTTTCTTT. Its protein is CASSFFPGGGTEAFF.

This clone was seen a single time. The rearrangement uses TRBV27 and TRBJ1-6; D is perhaps TRBD1 (6 bases). This CDR3 is 16 amino acids long. V was clipped by 5 bases and J by 4 bases, with 15 bases between them. Germline V gene sequence: CDR1 MNHEY, CDR2 SMNVEV (reference sequence). The CDR3 DNA sequence: TGTGCCAGCAGTGCCCTCGGGACATCATATAATTCACCCCTCCACTTT. It yields the protein CASSALGTSYNSPLHF.

V gene TRBV2 combines with J gene TRBJ2-5, with no clear D. Deletions cut 0 bases from V and 5 bases from J, with 13 bases between. From germline, CDR1 is SNHLY and CDR2 FYNNEI. This CDR3 is built from 15 residues. The CDR3 here is CASSEALPGPETQYF. CDR3 nucleotide sequence: TGTGCCAGCAGTGAAGCGCTACCGGGCCCGGAGACCCAGTACTTC.

J is TRBJ1-2 and V is TRBV11-2, with D perhaps matching TRBD1 (5 bases). Germline values: CDR1 SGHAT, CDR2 FQNNGV. V was cut by 5 bases and J by 4 bases, with 20 bases left in between. There are 16 residues in the CDR3. The CDR3 sequence is CASSPRGAPPVYGYTF. Written as DNA, the CDR3 is TGTGCCAGCAGCCCCCGGGGCGCGCCCCCAGTCTATGGCTACACCTTC.

The J gene is TRBJ1-3, the V gene TRBV9; no reliable D call. This CDR3 contains 14 residues. CDR1 and CDR2 from the germline V gene are SGDLS and YYNGEE. V was pared by 2 bases and J by 3 bases, with 9 bases between. The CDR3 protein is CASSVWGSGNTIYF. The CDR3 DNA is TGTGCCAGCAGCGTGTGGGGTAGTGGAAACACCATATATTTT.

This chain uses TRBV5-1 with TRBJ2-1, with D maybe TRBD2 (5 bases). This CDR3 is built from 15 residues. Germline V CDR1 and CDR2: SGHRS, YFSETQ. Trimming removed 4 bases at V and 0 bases at J, with 11 bases between. The CDR3: CASSPDWSSYNEQFF. The CDR3 bases are TGCGCCAGCAGCCCGGACTGGAGCTCCTACAATGAGCAGTTCTTC.

This clone was observed once. The genes are TRBV5-1 and TRBJ2-7; 13 nucleotides line up with TRBD2. V was pared by 0 bases and J by 3 bases, with 6 bases of the junction left unmatched. The CDR3 totals 17 residues. Per the germline V gene, CDR1 is SGHRS and CDR2 is YFSETQ. This CDR3 is CASSLGLAGGLRYEQYF. For the CDR3, the DNA is TGCGCCAGCAGCTTGGGACTAGCGGGGGGACTACGCTACGAGCAGTACTTC. The full variable domain, its missing parts supplied by reference TRBV5-1 and TRBJ2-7, is KAGVTQTPRYLIKTRGQQVTLSCSPISGHRSVSWYQQTPGQGLQFLFEYFSETQRNKGNFPGRFSGRQFSNSRSEMNVSTLELGDSALYLCASSLGLAGGLRYEQYFGPGTRLTVT.

The count of this clone is one. The J gene is TRBJ2-7, the V gene TRBV11-2, with a weak D call TRBD2 (5 bases). The CDR3 totals 16 residues. Germline V CDR1 and CDR2: SGHAT, FQNNGV. Deletions cut 5 bases from V and 0 bases from J, with 17 bases between. In nucleotides, the CDR3 is TGTGCCAGCAGCGACCCGAGGGCCTGGAGCTCCTACGAGCAGTACTTC. Translating gives CASSDPRAWSSYEQYF.

The chain combines TRBV7-3 with TRBJ2-2, with 9 bases identical to TRBD2. CDR1 SGHTA and CDR2 FQGTGA come from the germline V gene. With V trimmed by 1 base and J by 0 bases, 9 bases remained unmatched. This CDR3 has 19 residues. CDR3 bases: TGTGCCAGCAGCTTAAATCGACTAGCGGACGCCACGAACACCGGGGAGCTGTTTTTT. This gives the protein CASSLNRLADATNTGELFF.

The chain joins TRBV21-1 to TRBJ2-7; the D call TRBD2 from the table was never checked on the DNA. TRBV21-1 is tagged as a pseudogene. The CDR3 runs to 13 residues. CDR3 in amino acids: CASRGGRVSEQYF. The CDR3 DNA sequence: TGTGCCAGCCGCGGGGGGCGAGTGAGCGAGCAGTACTTC.

The chain recombines TRBV5-8 with TRBJ2-6; 7 nucleotides match TRBD1. Germline assignment: CDR1 SGHTS and CDR2 YDEGEE. CDR3 length: 15 residues. V lost 9 bases and J lost 2; bases outside the gene matches: 8. CDR3 sequence reads: CATPQRGPGANVLTF. CDR3 coding DNA: TGTGCCACCCCCCAGAGGGGGCCTGGGGCCAACGTCCTGACTTTC.

The chain uses TRBV7-9 and TRBJ1-3, with D hard to call. V gave up 2 bases and J gave up 0 bases, with 17 bases separating them. This CDR3 has 18 residues. From germline, CDR1 is SEHNR and CDR2 FQNEAQ (reference sequence). As DNA, the CDR3 is TGTGCCAGCAGCTTAAGCCCATCGGCAGGCAACTCTGGAAACACCATATATTTT. The encoded protein is CASSLSPSAGNSGNTIYF.

Turning to this clone: Compared with germline, one end of the junction differs, possibly owing to a read error. The V and J genes are TRBV19 and TRBJ1-6; a weak D match, TRBD1 (6 bases). CDR3 length: 15 residues. Per the germline V gene, CDR1 is LNHDA and CDR2 is SQIVND (reference sequence). CDR3 sequence: CASREDSSSNSPLHF. CDR3 in DNA: TGTGCCAGTAGGGAGGACAGTTCCTCTAATTCACCCCTCCACTTT. Combining the CDR3 with reference TRBV19 and TRBJ1-6 gives the whole variable domain DGGITQSPKYLFRKEGQNVTLSCEQNLNHDAMYWYRQDPGQGLRLIYYSQIVNDFQKGDIAEGYSVSREKKESFPLTVTSAQKNPTAFYLCASREDSSSNSPLHFGNGTRLTVT.

The chain employs TRBV2 and TRBJ2-7, with 8 bases lining up with TRBD2. Germline CDR1 and CDR2: SNHLY and FYNNEI. J gave up 7 bases and V 4 bases, and 6 bases lay outside the gene matches. The CDR3 has 13 amino acids. The DNA of the CDR3 is TGTGCCAGCAGTGGGCGGGGGGCCTCGGAGCAGTACTTC. This encodes CASSGRGASEQYF.

The chain employs TRBV5-1 and TRBJ2-7, with 8 bases fitting TRBD1. The junction had 8 bases not matched to a gene; V was cut back by 0 bases and J by 6 bases. Germline V gene lookup returns CDR1 SGHRS and CDR2 YFSETQ. The CDR3 runs 15 residues. The CDR3 coding sequence is TGCGCCAGCAGCTTGGAAGGACAGGGAAACTTCGAGCAGTACTTC. This translates into CASSLEGQGNFEQYF.

The chain's CDR3 is CASSFVVGGTDTQYF. CDR3 nucleotide sequence: TGTGCCAGCAGCTTTGTTGTCGGGGGCACAGATACGCAGTATTTT. This chain joins TRBV12-1 and TRBJ2-3; the listed D gene, TRBD2, was not tested against the DNA. TRBV12-1 is a recognized pseudogene. CDR3 length: 15 amino acids.

Worth noting for this clone: Other DNA sequences within the sample encode an identical CDR3. This chain joins TRBV10-1 and TRBJ2-2; no firm D call. The CDR3 runs to 12 residues. In germline, CDR1 is WNHNN, CDR2 SYGVQD (reference sequence). The ends were cut back, 6 bases at V and 4 bases at J, with 6 bases in the middle. The CDR3 DNA reads as TGCGCCAGCAGCTTAGGCACCGGGGAGCTGTTTTTT. Translation: CASSLGTGELFF.

V and J are TRBV9 and TRBJ2-2; D is perhaps TRBD1 (6 bases). V was cut by 4 bases and J by 2 bases, with 15 bases left in between. Germline V gene data show CDR1 as SGDLS and CDR2 as YYNGEE. This CDR3 comprises 16 residues. CDR3 coding DNA: TGTGCCAGCAGCTTCCATTACAGGGCTAACACCGGGGAGCTGTTTTTT. Translated: CASSFHYRANTGELFF.

The V and J genes are TRBV5-4 and TRBJ2-5, with TRBD1 matching 7 bases. Unmatched junction bases numbered 8, after V lost 4 bases and J lost 5 bases. The CDR3 runs to 14 residues. Germline CDR1 and CDR2: SGHNT and YYREEE (reference sequence). The CDR3 nucleotides are TGTGCCAGCAGCACGATACAGGGGCCGGAGACCCAGTACTTC. Amino acid sequence: CASSTIQGPETQYF.

CDR3 sequence reads: CASSPGGGLNTEAFF. CDR3 nucleotides: TGTGCCAGCAGCCCCGGAGGGGGGCTGAACACTGAAGCTTTCTTT. The chain is built from TRBV9 and TRBJ1-1; a possible D gene is TRBD1 (6 bases). Germline V gene data show CDR1 as SGDLS and CDR2 as YYNGEE. This CDR3 comprises 15 residues. V shed 4 bases and J shed 0 bases, with 13 bases lying between them. Combining the CDR3 with reference TRBV9 and TRBJ1-1 gives the whole variable domain DSGVTQTPKHLITATGQRVTLRCSPRSGDLSVYWYQQSLDQGLQFLIQYYNGEERAKGNILERFSAQQFPDLHSELNLSSLELGDSALYFCASSPGGGLNTEAFFGQGTRLTVV.

The chain is built from TRBV18 and TRBJ1-2; no reliable D call. The CDR3 contains 13 residues. Trimming pared 3 bases from V and 6 bases from J, leaving 11 bases between. Germline V CDR1 and CDR2: KGHSH, LQKENI. The CDR3 reads CASSPPAGNGYTF. Here the CDR3 DNA reads TGTGCCAGCTCACCTCCGGCGGGGAATGGCTACACCTTC.

The chain joins TRBV5-4 to TRBJ1-2, with 8 bases that match TRBD1. CDR1 SGHNT and CDR2 YYREEE come from the germline V gene (reference sequence). Trimming cost V 3 bases and J 8 bases; bases outside gene matches: 9. This CDR3 spans 14 amino acids. CDR3 bases: TGTGCCAGCAGCTGGGATCAGGACAGGGCCGGCTACACCTTC. Protein product: CASSWDQDRAGYTF.

This chain links TRBV7-2 with TRBJ1-2, with D possibly TRBD1 on 5 matching bases. The ends were cut back, 2 bases at V and 8 bases at J, with 12 bases in the middle. CDR1 and CDR2 (germline): SGHTA, FQGNSA. CDR3 size: 13 residues. CDR3 DNA sequence: TGTGCCAGCAGCTTATTGACAGCCCTCGGCTACACCTTC. It yields the protein CASSLLTALGYTF.

Note on this clone: At one boundary the junction diverges from the germline segment, which might be a read error. The chain carries TRBV7-7 and TRBJ2-1, with a tentative D call TRBD2 (5 bases). Germline assignment: CDR1 SSHAT and CDR2 FNYEAQ (reference sequence). This CDR3 comprises 13 residues. CDR3 in DNA: TGTGCTAGCAGCTTAGGGTCCGGGGATGAGCAGTTCTTC. It codes for CASSLGSGDEQFF.

A single count supports this clone. In nucleotides, the CDR3 is TGTGCCAGCAGCCAAGATCTCATGGGGAGCACCCAGTACTTC. It is translated as CASSQDLMGSTQYF. The J gene is TRBJ2-5, the V gene TRBV4-2; D is perhaps TRBD2 (5 bases). V dropped 0 bases and J dropped 8 bases, with 13 bases sitting between them. CDR3 length: 14 amino acids. Germline-derived CDR1 and CDR2 are LGHNA and YNFKEQ.

The gene calls are TRBV11-3 and TRBJ2-2, with TRBD2 matching over 13 bases. The CDR3 runs 17 residues. The J segment lost 3 bases and the V segment lost 5 bases, leaving 6 bases of the junction unmatched. Germline-derived CDR1 and CDR2 are SGHNT and YENEEA. The CDR3: CASSLRTSGGYTGELFF. The CDR3 nucleotides are TGTGCCAGCAGCCTAAGGACTAGCGGGGGATACACCGGGGAGCTGTTTTTT.

In this sample, this clone turned up a few times. J is TRBJ1-2 and V is TRBV7-9, with TRBD1 matching over 12 bases. The CDR3 is 19 residues long. The V gene end was trimmed by 5 bases and the J gene end by 7 bases; junction bases not matched to a gene: 20. Per the germline V gene, CDR1 is SEHNR and CDR2 is FQNEAQ (reference sequence). CDR3 DNA: TGTGCCAGCAGCCTCCCGACCTCCGGGACAGGGGGCAGACTATTTGGCTACACCTTC. This gives the protein CASSLPTSGTGGRLFGYTF.

J is TRBJ2-3 and V is TRBV2; the D gene is possibly TRBD2 (7 bases). Germline values: CDR1 SNHLY, CDR2 FYNNEI. The CDR3 totals 14 residues. The V end was cut by 6 bases, the J end by 2 bases, with 12 bases between. CDR3 loop: CASRQGGATDTQYF. The CDR3 nucleotides are TGTGCCAGCAGACAGGGAGGGGCCACAGATACGCAGTATTTT.

The chain recombines TRBV9 with TRBJ1-5; no definite D call. The CDR3 covers 13 residues. The germline V gene encodes CDR1 SGDLS and CDR2 YYNGEE. Trimming shortened V by 0 bases and J by 6 bases, and 7 bases separated the two germline ends. The CDR3, as DNA: TGTGCCAGCAGCGTAGAGCCCTTTCAGCCCCAGCATTTT. Translating it yields CASSVEPFQPQHF.